One and the same sample provided the 2 T cell receptor beta chains below, sequenced in a study of spatial heterogeneity in lung cancer. TCRdb reanalysed the 5' RACE reads using MiXCR and keeps one entry per CDR3 protein. The table includes roughly 15,000 distinct CDR3 sequences, 3.6% detected once. The time point is: sample taken at primary tumor resection. Here the sequenced sample was normal lung tissue next to the tumor, taken at surgery. These receptors were collected from a male donor with early-stage non-small cell lung cancer.

This clonotype was observed at least ten times. At one end, the junction sequence differs from germline, possibly due to a read error. Since it is a stray read in a library aimed at alpha chains, this beta chain has a size that is not meaningful. The chain recombines TRBV28 with TRBJ1-2, with D tentatively TRBD1 (6 bases). The CDR3 consists of 13 residues. CDR1 and CDR2 from the germline V gene are MDHEN and SYDVKM. The CDR3 region is CASCLRGNYGYTF. CDR3 bases: TGTGCCAGCTGTTTGAGGGGGAACTATGGCTACACCTTC.

This clonotype was counted ten times or more. The size of this beta chain means little, since it is a stray read in a library made for alpha chains. This chain connects TRBV12-3 or TRBV12-4 to TRBJ2-1; 12 nucleotides align to TRBD2. The J segment lost 1 base and the V segment lost 6 bases, leaving 7 bases of the junction unmatched. There are 17 residues in the CDR3. The CDR3 sequence is CASSSGTSGLSYNEQFF. The CDR3 nucleotides are TGTGCCAGCAGCTCCGGGACTAGCGGGTTATCCTACAATGAGCAGTTCTTC.